A single sample is the source of the 15 T cell receptor beta chains below, sequenced in a study of blood T cell repertoires in COVID-19. The table came from immunoSEQ multiplex PCR; TCRdb's copy has only in-frame clones and leaves some out. The table shows 130,000 to 150,000 clones, with 65% to 85% occurring only once. Sample: PBMCs or T cells enriched from blood (not recorded which). Receptors were obtained from a woman between 45 and 60 years old who had been exposed to COVID-19.

The chain employs TRBV29-1 and TRBJ1-5; D gene ambiguous. The CDR3 has 14 residues. Germline assignment: CDR1 SQVTM and CDR2 ANQGSEA. Trimming stripped 5 bases from V and 6 bases from J, with 17 bases between. Here the CDR3 reads CSVSEGRYGQPQHF. CDR3 in DNA: TGCAGCGTTTCAGAGGGAAGGTACGGTCAGCCCCAGCATTTT. The full variable domain, with the rest looked up from reference TRBV29-1 and TRBJ1-5, is SAVISQKPSRDICQRGTSLTIQCQVDSQVTMMFWYRQQPGQSLTLIATANQGSEATYESGFVIDKFPISRPNLTFSTLTVSNMSPEDSSIYLCSVSEGRYGQPQHFGDGTRLSIL.

The chain carries TRBV4-3 and TRBJ1-2; no clear D. Between the trimmed V and J ends, which lost 1 base and 3 bases, there was a span of 12 bases. Looked up from germline, CDR1 is LGHNA and CDR2 is YSLEER. This CDR3 is 15 amino acids long. The CDR3 region is CASSQVAVFHYGYTF. CDR3 DNA sequence: TGCGCCAGCAGCCAAGTAGCAGTCTTTCACTATGGCTACACCTTC.

The chain combines TRBV10-2 with TRBJ1-5; no reliable D call. V was trimmed by 6 bases and J by 0 bases, leaving 6 bases between them. CDR1 WSHSY and CDR2 SAAADI come from the germline V gene. This CDR3 spans 13 amino acids. CDR3 sequence: CASRALSNQPQHF. The CDR3 bases are TGCGCCAGCAGAGCACTTAGCAATCAGCCCCAGCATTTT.

The CDR3 DNA reads TGTGCCAGCAGTGAGCTAGCGGGAGGAAGGGGTGGGCAGTATTTT. It is translated as CASSELAGGRGGQYF. The chain links TRBV2 to TRBJ2-3; 11 bases are a match to TRBD2. With 3 bases clipped from V and 11 bases from J, the junction kept 10 bases outside the gene matches. From germline, CDR1 is SNHLY and CDR2 FYNNEI. There are 15 residues in the CDR3. Full variable domain (rest looked up from reference TRBV2 and TRBJ2-3): EPEVTQTPSHQVTQMGQEVILRCVPISNHLYFYWYRQILGQKVEFLVSFYNNEISEKSEIFDDQFSVERPDGSNFTLKIRSTKLEDSAMYFCASSELAGGRGGQYFGPGTRLTVL.

The chain combines TRBV5-1 with TRBJ1-2, with D possibly matching TRBD1 (6 bases). CDR3 length: 12 residues. V was pared by 4 bases and J by 6 bases, with 10 bases between. Germline V gene data show CDR1 as SGHRS and CDR2 as YFSETQ. The CDR3 spells CASSRDTDGYTF. DNA for the CDR3: TGCGCCAGCAGCCGGGACACCGATGGCTACACCTTC.

J is TRBJ1-2 and V is TRBV7-2, with 7 nucleotides matching TRBD1. V lost 5 bases, J lost 2 bases, and 5 bases stayed unmatched. CDR1 is SGHTA, CDR2 FQGNSA, per germline. This CDR3 region has 14 residues. CDR3 nucleotides: TGTGCCAGCAGCCCCGGGACAGAGAACTATGGCTACACCTTC. Residues: CASSPGTENYGYTF.

This clone has just a few counts. V and J are TRBV6-6 and TRBJ1-1; 10 nucleotides align to TRBD1. Trimming cost V 5 bases and J 0 bases; bases outside gene matches: 3. Looked up from germline, CDR1 is MNHNY and CDR2 is SVGAGI (reference sequence). This CDR3 spans 15 amino acids. The CDR3 sequence is CASSPGTGVNTEAFF. DNA for the CDR3: TGTGCCAGCAGTCCCGGGACAGGGGTGAACACTGAAGCTTTCTTT.

The rearrangement links TRBV6-5 to TRBJ2-1; tentative D call: TRBD2 (6 bases). Germline V gene lookup returns CDR1 MNHEY and CDR2 SVGAGI. The CDR3 runs 14 residues. V lost 7 bases and J 4 bases, leaving 14 bases between the germline ends. The CDR3 reads CASNLGRGYNEQFF. CDR3 in DNA: TGTGCCAGCAATTTGGGACGGGGGTACAATGAGCAGTTCTTC.

A single count supports this clone. This chain's CDR3 is CASSRQTSGNQETQYF. DNA of the CDR3: TGTGCCAGCAGTCGCCAGACTAGCGGGAACCAAGAGACCCAGTACTTC. V and J are TRBV3-1 (or the pseudogene TRBV3-2) and TRBJ2-5; 11 nucleotides agree with TRBD2. The V gene's germline CDR1 is LGHDT and CDR2 YNNKEL (reference sequence). This CDR3 comprises 16 residues. The V gene end was trimmed by 6 bases and the J gene end by 0 bases; junction bases not matched to a gene: 6.

The J gene is TRBJ2-2, the V gene TRBV3-1 (or the pseudogene TRBV3-2); 8 nucleotides line up with TRBD1. Trimming removed 4 bases from V and 5 bases from J; junction bases left unmatched: 12. The CDR3 runs 17 residues. The V gene's germline CDR1 is LGHDT and CDR2 YNNKEL (reference sequence). The chain's CDR3 is CASSRTGQGERTGELFF. DNA for the CDR3: TGTGCCAGCAGCCGAACAGGACAGGGAGAAAGGACCGGGGAGCTGTTTTTT.

To note about this clone: One end of the junction varies from germline; a read error may be responsible. Here the CDR3 reads CVSSQDQGRQPQHF. CDR3 in DNA: TGCGTCAGCAGCCAAGATCAGGGTAGGCAGCCCCAGCATTTT. V gene TRBV4-3 combines with J gene TRBJ1-5, with D possibly TRBD1 on 5 matching bases. This CDR3 has 14 residues. Per germline, CDR1 LGHNA and CDR2 YSLEER.

The chain has TRBV9 and TRBJ2-7; TRBD1 agrees at 10 bases. CDR1 and CDR2 (germline): SGDLS, YYNGEE. The CDR3 has 14 amino acids. The V gene end was trimmed by 0 bases and the J gene end by 6 bases; junction bases not matched to a gene: 3. CDR3 coding DNA: TGTGCCAGCAGCGTAGGTGGACAGGGGGGCGAGCAGTACTTC. The encoded protein is CASSVGGQGGEQYF.

The chain carries TRBV7-2 and TRBJ2-1; D is perhaps TRBD1 (5 bases). From germline, CDR1 is SGHTA and CDR2 FQGNSA. The CDR3 loop spans 15 amino acids. Trimming removed 1 base from V and 0 bases from J, with 7 bases in between. The CDR3 region has the DNA TGTGCCAGCAGCTTAGAGGGGTCCTCCTACAATGAGCAGTTCTTC. Its protein is CASSLEGSSYNEQFF. Together with reference TRBV7-2 and TRBJ2-1, the CDR3 gives the full variable domain: GAGVSQSPSNKVTEKGKDVELRCDPISGHTALYWYRQSLGQGLEFLIYFQGNSAPDKSGLPSDRFSAERTGGSVSTLTIQRTQQEDSAVYLCASSLEGSSYNEQFFGPGTRLTVL.

V usage is TRBV3-1 (or the pseudogene TRBV3-2) and J usage is TRBJ2-5; 7 bases are shared with TRBD2. The CDR3 is 16 residues long. The V gene end was trimmed by 1 base and the J gene end by 5 bases; junction bases not matched to a gene: 10. Germline-derived CDR1 and CDR2 are LGHDT and YNNKEL (reference sequence). The DNA of the CDR3 is TGTGCCAGCAGCCAAGGTCAGGGCGGGGGTTTCGAGACCCAGTACTTC. Protein product: CASSQGQGGGFETQYF.

The V and J genes are TRBV5-1 and TRBJ2-2, with a possible D match to TRBD1 (6 bases). The CDR3 consists of 14 residues. CDR1 is SGHRS, CDR2 YFSETQ, per germline. V was cut by 1 base and J by 6 bases, with 10 bases left in between. As DNA, the CDR3 is TGCGCCAGCAGCTTGAACTGGGGGCCCGGGGAGCTGTTTTTT. Protein: CASSLNWGPGELFF.